Given below is one TCR beta chain in context. This sample stems from a study of monozygotic twins with inflammatory bowel disease. A 6-nucleotide sample barcode was carried by the UMIs, which template switching added. Reprocessing the 5' RACE reads, TCRdb reports a single entry for every CDR3 protein and omits DNA. This sample's table has roughly 170,000 distinct CDR3 sequences. CDR3 size: 15 residues. Germline V gene lookup returns CDR1 SGHVS and CDR2 FNYEAQ. Specimen: blood. The V gene is TRBV7-6, the J gene TRBJ2-6; TCRdb gives TRBD1 as the D gene, but with no DNA this cannot be confirmed. The source of this sequence is a human donor with ulcerative colitis or Crohn's disease, or a healthy co-twin of an affected twin (not recorded which). The CDR3 loop reads CASSLAQAGANVLTF.